These T cell receptor beta chains were read from a single sample in a study of technical replicates of blood from four donors. Here immunoSEQ multiplex PCR was the method, and the copy in TCRdb shows in-frame clones only, minus some. This sample has around 92,000 clones, with roughly 95% found just once. Sequencing input: T cells isolated from PBMCs. Source of these receptors: a human donor in good health. Each CDR3 is given with its conserved first and last residue. Fields, in order: D gene, J gene, clone size, V gene, CDR3 DNA, CDR3 protein. A D gene is named only where the DNA matches it firmly. Only some rows state a clone size, as once, few, many or a class for expanded clones.

d_call: TRBD2; j_call: TRBJ2-7; clone_size: NA; v_call: TRBV6-1; cdr3_nt: TGTGCCAGCAGTGAGGGACTAGCGGTTGCCTACGAGCAGTACTTC; cdr3_aa: CASSEGLAVAYEQYF
d_call: NA; j_call: TRBJ2-7; clone_size: NA; v_call: TRBV7-8; cdr3_nt: TGTGCCAGCAGCTTAGTGAGGAACGAGCAGTACTTC; cdr3_aa: CASSLVRNEQYF
d_call: TRBD1; j_call: TRBJ1-2; clone_size: NA; v_call: TRBV28; cdr3_nt: TGTGCCAGCCTTAAGACAGGGAACTATGGCTACACCTTC; cdr3_aa: CASLKTGNYGYTF
d_call: NA; j_call: TRBJ2-1; clone_size: NA; v_call: TRBV5-1; cdr3_nt: TGCGCCAGCAGCTTGGAGTTTCGGGCGGGCTCCTACAATGAGCAGTTCTTC; cdr3_aa: CASSLEFRAGSYNEQFF
d_call: NA; j_call: TRBJ2-2; clone_size: NA; v_call: TRBV6-4; cdr3_nt: TGTGCCAGCAGTGACTCCCTGAGAACTAAGCGCGCGAACACCGGGGAGCTGTTTTTT; cdr3_aa: CASSDSLRTKRANTGELFF
d_call: NA; j_call: TRBJ2-1; clone_size: NA; v_call: TRBV7-9; cdr3_nt: TGTGCCAGCAGCATAAATACGGCGGACAATGAGCAGTTCTTC; cdr3_aa: CASSINTADNEQFF
d_call: TRBD2; j_call: TRBJ2-1; clone_size: NA; v_call: TRBV2; cdr3_nt: TGTGCCAGCGGAGGACTAGCCCCCTACAATGAGCAGTTCTTC; cdr3_aa: CASGGLAPYNEQFF
d_call: NA; j_call: TRBJ1-1; clone_size: NA; v_call: TRBV5-8; cdr3_nt: TGTGCCAGCAGCTCGACGGGAGGACCTGAAGCTTTCTTT; cdr3_aa: CASSSTGGPEAFF
d_call: NA; j_call: TRBJ2-3; clone_size: NA; v_call: TRBV4-2; cdr3_nt: TGTGCCAGCAGCCAAGATCATTCGATAGGACAGTCGATGGATACGCAGTATTTT; cdr3_aa: CASSQDHSIGQSMDTQYF
d_call: TRBD2; j_call: TRBJ2-5; clone_size: NA; v_call: TRBV15; cdr3_nt: TGTGCCACCAGCTCAGAAGCGGGAGCCCAAGCTGGCCAGTACTTC; cdr3_aa: CATSSEAGAQAGQYF
d_call: TRBD2; j_call: TRBJ2-1; clone_size: NA; v_call: TRBV7-9; cdr3_nt: TGTGCCAGCAGGTTAGCGGGGGGGGCCTCCTACAATGAGCAGTTCTTC; cdr3_aa: CASRLAGGASYNEQFF
d_call: NA; j_call: TRBJ2-1; clone_size: NA; v_call: TRBV7-9; cdr3_nt: TGTGCCAGCAGCTCGGTTGGAGGGGGCGCGTTAGATGAGCAGTTCTTC; cdr3_aa: CASSSVGGGALDEQFF
d_call: NA; j_call: TRBJ2-7; clone_size: NA; v_call: TRBV21-1; cdr3_nt: TGTGCCAGCAGCCCAGGGGTGGGGACAGATAGCTTC; cdr3_aa: CASSPGVGTDSF
d_call: TRBD2; j_call: TRBJ2-3; clone_size: once; v_call: TRBV30; cdr3_nt: TGTGCCTGGAGCGTAGCGGGGGGCACAGATACGCAGTATTTT; cdr3_aa: CAWSVAGGTDTQYF
d_call: TRBD1; j_call: TRBJ1-1; clone_size: once; v_call: TRBV6-5; cdr3_nt: TGTGCCAGCAGTTACCGGACAGGGGGCGACACTGAAGCTTTCTTT; cdr3_aa: CASSYRTGGDTEAFF
d_call: NA; j_call: TRBJ2-1; clone_size: NA; v_call: TRBV6-1; cdr3_nt: TGTGCCAGCAGTGTACTTGCGGGGCAGTTCTTC; cdr3_aa: CASSVLAGQFF
d_call: TRBD1; j_call: TRBJ2-1; clone_size: NA; v_call: TRBV7-9; cdr3_nt: TGTGCCAGCAGCCCGGGGAAACCGGGACAGGGGGTAAAAAATGAGCAGTTCTTC; cdr3_aa: CASSPGKPGQGVKNEQFF
d_call: NA; j_call: TRBJ2-7; clone_size: NA; v_call: TRBV4-1; cdr3_nt: TGCGCCAGCAGCCAAGCTGTTCAGGCTCCCTACGAGCAGTACTTC; cdr3_aa: CASSQAVQAPYEQYF
d_call: NA; j_call: TRBJ2-7; clone_size: NA; v_call: TRBV5-5; cdr3_nt: TGTGCCAGCAGCTTACCCTTACAGGTCCACGAGCAGTACTTC; cdr3_aa: CASSLPLQVHEQYF
d_call: NA; j_call: TRBJ2-1; clone_size: NA; v_call: TRBV19; cdr3_nt: TGTGCCAGTGCGAGCTCCTACAATGAGCAGTTCTTC; cdr3_aa: CASASSYNEQFF
d_call: NA; j_call: TRBJ2-3; clone_size: NA; v_call: TRBV9; cdr3_nt: TGTGCCAGCAGCGTAGATCAGCGGTCCTCAGATACGCAGTATTTT; cdr3_aa: CASSVDQRSSDTQYF
d_call: TRBD1; j_call: TRBJ1-3; clone_size: NA; v_call: TRBV5-1; cdr3_nt: TGCGCCAGCAGCTTGGGGGGACAGATCTCTGGAAACACCATATATTTT; cdr3_aa: CASSLGGQISGNTIYF
d_call: NA; j_call: TRBJ2-1; clone_size: NA; v_call: TRBV28; cdr3_nt: TGTGCCAGCAGTTCGCATTCAGGGGGACTGGGTGAGCAGTTCTTC; cdr3_aa: CASSSHSGGLGEQFF
d_call: NA; j_call: TRBJ2-2; clone_size: NA; v_call: TRBV5-4; cdr3_nt: TGTGCCAGCTTATTCAGGTTCGTCGCCGGGGAGCTGTTTTTT; cdr3_aa: CASLFRFVAGELFF
d_call: TRBD1; j_call: TRBJ2-7; clone_size: NA; v_call: TRBV30; cdr3_nt: TGTGCCTGGAGCGTGGGACAGGGGGCTTACGAGCAGTACTTC; cdr3_aa: CAWSVGQGAYEQYF
d_call: NA; j_call: TRBJ1-2; clone_size: once; v_call: TRBV6-1; cdr3_nt: TGTGCCAGCAGTGAAGTTTCAGTATTCTATGGCTACACCTTC; cdr3_aa: CASSEVSVFYGYTF
d_call: NA; j_call: TRBJ1-2; clone_size: once; v_call: TRBV10-3; cdr3_nt: TGTGCCATCAGTGAAGGTACAGGGACCCCGACCGGCTACACCTTC; cdr3_aa: CAISEGTGTPTGYTF
d_call: TRBD1; j_call: TRBJ1-1; clone_size: NA; v_call: TRBV11-2; cdr3_nt: TGTGCCAGCAGCCAACGGACAGGGTTAGGGGAGGGCACTGAAGCTTTCTTT; cdr3_aa: CASSQRTGLGEGTEAFF
d_call: TRBD2; j_call: TRBJ2-1; clone_size: NA; v_call: TRBV7-6; cdr3_nt: TGTGCCAGCAGCCCTACAGGACTAGCCGGCAATGAGCAGTTCTTC; cdr3_aa: CASSPTGLAGNEQFF
d_call: NA; j_call: TRBJ2-3; clone_size: NA; v_call: TRBV19; cdr3_nt: TGTGCCAGTAGTAGCGTTAGCACAGATACGCAGTATTTT; cdr3_aa: CASSSVSTDTQYF
d_call: NA; j_call: TRBJ2-1; clone_size: NA; v_call: TRBV10-3; cdr3_nt: TGTGCCATCAGTGAGTCCACAGGGATAGGTGAGCAGTTCTTC; cdr3_aa: CAISESTGIGEQFF
d_call: NA; j_call: TRBJ2-3; clone_size: NA; v_call: TRBV19; cdr3_nt: TGTGCCAGTAGCCCCAGGGGGGCAGTAACAGATACGCAGTATTTT; cdr3_aa: CASSPRGAVTDTQYF
d_call: NA; j_call: TRBJ2-3; clone_size: NA; v_call: TRBV5-5; cdr3_nt: TGTGCCAGCAGCCCGCAGACATCTTCAGATACGCAGTATTTT; cdr3_aa: CASSPQTSSDTQYF
d_call: NA; j_call: TRBJ2-3; clone_size: NA; v_call: TRBV6-4; cdr3_nt: TGTGCCAGCAGTGACTCGAGAGGAGATACGCAGTATTTT; cdr3_aa: CASSDSRGDTQYF